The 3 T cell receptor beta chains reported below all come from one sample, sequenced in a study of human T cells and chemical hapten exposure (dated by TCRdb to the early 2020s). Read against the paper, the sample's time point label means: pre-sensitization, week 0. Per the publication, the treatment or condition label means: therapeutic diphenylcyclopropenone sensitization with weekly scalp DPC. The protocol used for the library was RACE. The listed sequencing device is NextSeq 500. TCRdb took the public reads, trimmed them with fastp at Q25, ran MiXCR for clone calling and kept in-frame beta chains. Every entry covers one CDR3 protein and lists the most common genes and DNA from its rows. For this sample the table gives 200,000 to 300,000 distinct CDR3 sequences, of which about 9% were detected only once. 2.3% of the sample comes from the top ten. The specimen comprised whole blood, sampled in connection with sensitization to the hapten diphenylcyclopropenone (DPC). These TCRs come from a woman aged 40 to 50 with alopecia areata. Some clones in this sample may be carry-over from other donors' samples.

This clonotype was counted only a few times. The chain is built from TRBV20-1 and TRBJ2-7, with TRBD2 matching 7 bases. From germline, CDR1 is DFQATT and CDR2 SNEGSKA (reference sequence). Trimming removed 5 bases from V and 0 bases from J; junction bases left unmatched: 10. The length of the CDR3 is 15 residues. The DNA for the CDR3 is TGCAGTGCTCCAAGAGCGGGAAGGAGCTCCTACGAGCAGTACTTC. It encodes CSAPRAGRSSYEQYF.

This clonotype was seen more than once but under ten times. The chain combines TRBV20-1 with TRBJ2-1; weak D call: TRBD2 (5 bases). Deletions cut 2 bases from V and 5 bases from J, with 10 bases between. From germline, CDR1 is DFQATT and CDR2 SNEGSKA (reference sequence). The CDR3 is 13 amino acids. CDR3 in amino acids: CSARRGQNNEQFF. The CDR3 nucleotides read TGCAGTGCTAGAAGAGGGCAGAACAATGAGCAGTTCTTC.

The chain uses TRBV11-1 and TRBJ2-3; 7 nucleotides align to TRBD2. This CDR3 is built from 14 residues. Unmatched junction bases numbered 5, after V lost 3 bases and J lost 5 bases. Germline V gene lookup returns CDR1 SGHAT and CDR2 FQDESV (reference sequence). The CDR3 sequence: CASSLAGAQDTQYF. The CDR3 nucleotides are TGTGCCAGCAGCTTGGCGGGAGCTCAAGATACGCAGTATTTT.